This record concerns one T cell receptor beta chain sequence. The sample is drawn from a study of cytomegalovirus exposure and HLA in healthy donors. Germline values: CDR1 GTSNPN, CDR2 SVGIG (reference sequence). Deletions cut 5 bases from V and 1 base from J, with 12 bases between. The CDR3 sequence is 13 residues long. Researchers ran the PCR with 60 Vbeta and 13 Jbeta primers. Assay: immunoSEQ multiplex PCR; the TCRdb copy retains only in-frame clones and omits some. There are approximately 190,000 clones in the sample; around three quarters occur only once, and 13% to 15% lies in the top ten. This TCR was recovered from a woman younger than 45 in good health and CMV-seropositive. The sequencing input was PBMCs. The genes are TRBV30 and TRBJ2-7, with D unclear. CDR3 sequence reads: CAWGYGYSYEQYF. DNA of the CDR3: TGTGCCTGGGGATACGGGTATTCCTACGAGCAGTACTTC.